The 21 T cell receptor beta chains below all came from one sample that was sequenced in a study of shared clonotypes between healthy human individuals (dated by TCRdb to the early 2020s). For the CD8 naive samples, CD45RO-negative cells were positively selected for CCR7, yielding a CD45RA+CCR7+ population from which TemRA cells were excluded. The library relied on the immunoSEQ multiplex PCR assay. Held by TCRdb, this immuneACCESS table contains in-frame sequences only and omits some clones. Under half of the omission traces to an unresolved V gene where checked; the cause of the rest is unknown. The sample table holds hundreds of thousands of clones, of which 90% to 97% were seen once. Jointly, the top ten make up about 0.25% of the sample. Sequenced input: naive CD8+ T cells sorted from blood. The label giving this sample's cell subset or site can be read as: CD45RA+CCR7+. These receptors came from a man in his thirties or forties in good health.

V is TRBV7-3 and J is TRBJ2-3; the match to TRBD1 covers 9 bases. The CDR3 sequence is 15 residues long. J was trimmed by 4 bases and V by 3 bases; bases with no gene match: 5. Looked up from germline, CDR1 is SGHTA and CDR2 is FQGTGA. The CDR3 region is CASSFGTGLPDTQYF. The DNA of the CDR3 is TGTGCCAGCAGCTTCGGGACAGGGCTCCCAGATACGCAGTATTTT.

The rearrangement uses TRBV6-5 and TRBJ2-7, with TRBD2 matching 8 bases. The V gene end was trimmed by 1 base and the J gene end by 5 bases; junction bases not matched to a gene: 7. The CDR3 totals 15 residues. Germline assignment: CDR1 MNHEY and CDR2 SVGAGI. The CDR3 region is CASSYWGGRIDEQYF. Written as DNA, the CDR3 is TGTGCCAGCAGTTACTGGGGCGGGAGGATTGACGAGCAGTACTTC.

The V gene is TRBV29-1, the J gene TRBJ2-2; D not resolved. The CDR3 covers 13 residues. From germline, CDR1 is SQVTM and CDR2 ANQGSEA. V dropped 3 bases and J dropped 0 bases, with 5 bases sitting between them. The CDR3 DNA reads TGCAGCGTTGAGGATCCGAACACCGGGGAGCTGTTTTTT. Its protein product is CSVEDPNTGELFF.

As to this clone: At the DNA level, this CDR3 is encoded by other sequences in the same sample as well. This chain joins TRBV2 and TRBJ2-2, with D unresolved. In germline, CDR1 is SNHLY, CDR2 FYNNEI. V shed 3 bases and J shed 4 bases, with 0 bases lying between them. The CDR3 extends over 11 amino acids. This CDR3 reads CASSDTGELFF. The CDR3 DNA reads as TGTGCCAGCAGTGACACCGGGGAGCTGTTTTTT.

There are a few counts of this clone. The gene calls are TRBV7-9 and TRBJ1-2; D not resolved. Deletions cut 4 bases from V and 3 bases from J, with 15 bases between. This CDR3 region has 15 residues. CDR1 SEHNR and CDR2 FQNEAQ come from the germline V gene (reference sequence). The CDR3: CASSSPQPGHYGYTF. CDR3 nucleotide sequence: TGTGCCAGCAGCTCTCCCCAACCGGGCCACTATGGCTACACCTTC.

The rearrangement links TRBV23-1 to TRBJ2-7; a weak D match, TRBD1 (6 bases). TRBV23-1 is marked as an open reading frame, function uncertain. The CDR3 length is 16 residues. Trimming shortened V by 2 bases and J by 1 base, and 15 bases separated the two germline ends. The CDR3 sequence is CASSQIGQPMSYEQYF. CDR3 nucleotides: TGCGCCAGCAGTCAAATCGGACAGCCTATGTCCTACGAGCAGTACTTC.

This chain joins TRBV19 and TRBJ2-7; 7 bases are a match to TRBD2. From germline, CDR1 is LNHDA and CDR2 SQIVND (reference sequence). The V segment lost 3 bases and the J segment 7 bases; nucleotides outside the gene matches: 12. The CDR3 consists of 15 residues. In DNA, the CDR3 is TGTGCCAGTAGTATTTCTACGGGAGGCTACGGAGAGCAGTACTTC. Protein: CASSISTGGYGEQYF.

J is TRBJ2-3 and V is TRBV19; TRBD2 matches 8 bases. The CDR3 is made up of 15 amino acids. Germline assignment: CDR1 LNHDA and CDR2 SQIVND (reference sequence). The V segment lost 4 bases and the J segment 0 bases; nucleotides outside the gene matches: 3. The CDR3 DNA sequence: TGTGCCAGTAGTAAAGCGGGAGCTAGCACAGATACGCAGTATTTT. Translation: CASSKAGASTDTQYF.

The chain recombines TRBV6-6 with TRBJ2-7, with TRBD2 matching over 7 bases. Germline lookup yields CDR1 MNHNY and CDR2 SVGAGI (reference sequence). The V gene end was trimmed by 0 bases and the J gene end by 1 base; junction bases not matched to a gene: 6. This CDR3 is 16 amino acids long. In DNA, the CDR3 is TGTGCCAGCAGTTACTCCGAACTAGCGAATTCCTACGAGCAGTACTTC. It specifies CASSYSELANSYEQYF.

On this clone: Other nucleotide sequences from this sample produce the same CDR3. The chain uses TRBV5-4 and TRBJ2-1, with no clear D. Germline lookup yields CDR1 SGHNT and CDR2 YYREEE (reference sequence). V was trimmed by 2 bases and J by 4 bases, leaving 4 bases between them. This CDR3 has 12 amino acids. The DNA of the CDR3 is TGTGCCAGCAGCTTAGATTACAATGAGCAGTTCTTC. This gives the protein CASSLDYNEQFF.

The chain uses TRBV28 and TRBJ2-7; the D gene could be TRBD1 or TRBD2 (5 bases each). In germline, CDR1 is MDHEN, CDR2 SYDVKM. The CDR3 length is 17 residues. V was clipped by 4 bases and J by 0 bases, with 19 bases between them. CDR3 DNA: TGTGCCAGCAGTTCGGCCTCTGGGGGTCAACTCTCCTACGAGCAGTACTTC. Its protein product is CASSSASGGQLSYEQYF.

The chain uses TRBV4-1 and TRBJ1-1; D gene uncertain. V lost 4 bases and J lost 0, with 21 bases in between. The germline CDR1 and CDR2 sequences are MGHRA and YSYEKL. The CDR3 extends over 18 amino acids. This CDR3 reads CASSLASVSSSMNTEAFF. The CDR3 DNA is TGCGCCAGCAGCCTGGCCAGCGTATCCTCATCTATGAACACTGAAGCTTTCTTT.

This chain joins TRBV29-1 and TRBJ2-7; D is uncertain. Trimming stripped 3 bases from V and 0 bases from J, with 12 bases between. CDR1 and CDR2 (germline): SQVTM, ANQGSEA. CDR3 length equals 14 residues. The CDR3, as DNA: TGCAGCGTTGAGGTCAGGATGGGCTCCTACGAGCAGTACTTC. This encodes CSVEVRMGSYEQYF.

Concerning this clone itself: The sample has other DNA sequences that encode this CDR3 too. This chain connects TRBV29-1 to TRBJ2-7, with D perhaps TRBD2 (6 bases). This CDR3 comprises 11 residues. Germline V gives CDR1 SQVTM, CDR2 ANQGSEA. Trimming removed 3 bases from V and 4 bases from J, with 7 bases in between. Here the CDR3 DNA reads TGCAGCGTTGACGGGGGTTACGAGCAGTACTTC. This encodes CSVDGGYEQYF.

The count of this clone is one. The J gene is TRBJ1-1, the V gene TRBV18; tentatively, D is TRBD1 (5 bases). V was clipped by 3 bases and J by 2 bases, with 10 bases between them. The CDR3 has 14 amino acids. The germline CDR1 and CDR2 sequences are KGHSH and LQKENI. The CDR3 sequence is CASSPGRENTEAFF. The CDR3 DNA reads TGTGCCAGCTCACCTGGCAGGGAAAACACTGAAGCTTTCTTT.

V gene TRBV14 combines with J gene TRBJ2-5; TRBD2 matches 8 bases. Germline V gene data show CDR1 as SGHDN and CDR2 as FVKESK. The ends lost 2 bases at V and 1 base at J; junction bases unmatched: 3. The length of the CDR3 is 15 residues. The CDR3 protein is CASSQLAGFQETQYF. In DNA form, the CDR3 reads TGTGCCAGCAGCCAATTAGCGGGATTCCAAGAGACCCAGTACTTC.

This chain joins TRBV13 and TRBJ2-1; D is uncertain. V lost 5 bases and J 7 bases, leaving 9 bases between the germline ends. Germline V gives CDR1 PRHDT, CDR2 FYEKMQ (reference sequence). CDR3 length: 12 amino acids. Here the CDR3 DNA reads TGTGCCAGCAGCGGAAGCAGGAATGAGCAGTTCTTC. Its protein is CASSGSRNEQFF.

The genes are TRBV27 and TRBJ2-7; D is uncertain. The CDR3 totals 12 residues. Germline-derived CDR1 and CDR2 are MNHEY and SMNVEV (reference sequence). With 4 bases removed from V and 5 bases from J, the gap between germline ends came to 9 bases. CDR3 bases: TGTGCCAGCAGTTCCCCGCCGAACGAGCAGTACTTC. Amino acids: CASSSPPNEQYF.

This rearrangement joins TRBV7-9 to TRBJ2-1; 7 bases agree with TRBD1. The germline CDR1 and CDR2 sequences are SEHNR and FQNEAQ (reference sequence). The trim removed 4 bases at V and 8 bases at J, leaving 5 bases unmatched. The CDR3 has 13 amino acids. The CDR3 DNA is TGTGCCAGCAGCTCAAGACAGGGAGATGAGCAGTTCTTC. Translating it yields CASSSRQGDEQFF.

V usage is TRBV28 and J usage is TRBJ2-2, with 8 bases matching TRBD1. This CDR3 spans 15 amino acids. V trimming: 5 bases; J trimming: 6 bases; junction bases outside the gene matches: 8. The germline V gene encodes CDR1 MDHEN and CDR2 SYDVKM. CDR3 sequence reads: CASSLDREVAGELFF. For the CDR3, the DNA is TGTGCCAGCAGTCTGGACAGGGAGGTGGCCGGGGAGCTGTTTTTT.

The DNA of the CDR3 is TGTGCCAGCACGAACACCGGGGAGCTGTTTTTT. It yields the protein CASTNTGELFF. The chain uses TRBV7-8 and TRBJ2-2, with unresolved D. Germline loops: CDR1 SGHVS, CDR2 FQNEAQ. The CDR3 loop spans 11 amino acids. V gave up 7 bases and J gave up 0 bases, with 0 bases separating them.